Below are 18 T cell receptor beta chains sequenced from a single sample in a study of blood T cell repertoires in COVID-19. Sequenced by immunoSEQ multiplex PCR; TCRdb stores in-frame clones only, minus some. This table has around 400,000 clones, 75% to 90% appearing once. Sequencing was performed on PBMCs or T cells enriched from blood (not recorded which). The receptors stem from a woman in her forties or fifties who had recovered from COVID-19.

The CDR3 here is CASRIVGTDTQYF. The CDR3 DNA reads as TGTGCCAGCAGGATAGTAGGCACAGATACGCAGTATTTT. The chain links TRBV3-1 (or the pseudogene TRBV3-2) to TRBJ2-3; D gene uncertain. With 6 bases removed from V and 1 base from J, the gap between germline ends came to 8 bases. Germline V gives CDR1 LGHDT, CDR2 YNNKEL (reference sequence). CDR3 size: 13 residues.

This CDR3 reads CAISDRDREGELFF. The CDR3 DNA is TGTGCCATCAGTGACAGGGACAGGGAGGGGGAGCTGTTTTTT. This chain connects TRBV10-3 to TRBJ2-2, with TRBD1 identical over 9 bases. This CDR3 is 14 amino acids long. J gave up 8 bases and V 3 bases, and 4 bases lay outside the gene matches. Looked up from germline, CDR1 is ENHRY and CDR2 is SYGVKD.

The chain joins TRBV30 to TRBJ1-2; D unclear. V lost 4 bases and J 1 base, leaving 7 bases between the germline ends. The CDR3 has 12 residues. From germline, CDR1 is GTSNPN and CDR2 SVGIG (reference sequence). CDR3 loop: CAWTQNNYGYTF. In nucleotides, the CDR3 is TGTGCCTGGACACAGAATAACTATGGCTACACCTTC.

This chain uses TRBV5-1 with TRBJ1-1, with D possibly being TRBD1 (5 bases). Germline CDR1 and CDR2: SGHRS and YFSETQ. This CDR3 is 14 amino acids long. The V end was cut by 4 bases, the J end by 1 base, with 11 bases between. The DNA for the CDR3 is TGCGCCAGCAGCCTAACAAGGGGGAACACTGAAGCTTTCTTT. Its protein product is CASSLTRGNTEAFF. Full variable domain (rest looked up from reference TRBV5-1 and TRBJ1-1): KAGVTQTPRYLIKTRGQQVTLSCSPISGHRSVSWYQQTPGQGLQFLFEYFSETQRNKGNFPGRFSGRQFSNSRSEMNVSTLELGDSALYLCASSLTRGNTEAFFGQGTRLTVV.

This chain's CDR3 is CASSLELGQGRHGYTF. The CDR3 nucleotides are TGTGCCAGCAGCTTGGAGCTGGGACAGGGGAGACATGGCTACACCTTC. V usage is TRBV5-6 and J usage is TRBJ1-2; TRBD1 matches at 10 bases. Per the germline V gene, CDR1 is SGHDT and CDR2 is YYEEEE. After removal of 0 bases from V and 6 bases from J, the junction contained 8 bases not matched to a gene. This CDR3 region has 16 residues.

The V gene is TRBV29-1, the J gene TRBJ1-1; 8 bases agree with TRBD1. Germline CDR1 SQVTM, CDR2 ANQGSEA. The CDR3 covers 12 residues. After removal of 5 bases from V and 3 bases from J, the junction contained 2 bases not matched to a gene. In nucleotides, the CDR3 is TGCAGCGTTTCGGACAGGGACACTGAAGCTTTCTTT. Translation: CSVSDRDTEAFF. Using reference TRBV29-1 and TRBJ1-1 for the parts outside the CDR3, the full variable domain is SAVISQKPSRDICQRGTSLTIQCQVDSQVTMMFWYRQQPGQSLTLIATANQGSEATYESGFVIDKFPISRPNLTFSTLTVSNMSPEDSSIYLCSVSDRDTEAFFGQGTRLTVV.

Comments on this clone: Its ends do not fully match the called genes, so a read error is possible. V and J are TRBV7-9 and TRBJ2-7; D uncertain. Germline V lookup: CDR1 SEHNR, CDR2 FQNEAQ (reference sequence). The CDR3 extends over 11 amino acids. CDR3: CASSLDRRLRF. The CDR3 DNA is TGTGCCAGCAGCTTAGACCGGCGCCTGAGGTTC.

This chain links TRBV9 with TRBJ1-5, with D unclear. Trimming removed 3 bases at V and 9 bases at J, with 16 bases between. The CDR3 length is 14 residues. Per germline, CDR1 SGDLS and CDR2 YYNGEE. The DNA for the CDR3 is TGTGCCAGCAGCGAAAGTTCTCACTTTTTGCCCCAGCATTTT. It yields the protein CASSESSHFLPQHF.

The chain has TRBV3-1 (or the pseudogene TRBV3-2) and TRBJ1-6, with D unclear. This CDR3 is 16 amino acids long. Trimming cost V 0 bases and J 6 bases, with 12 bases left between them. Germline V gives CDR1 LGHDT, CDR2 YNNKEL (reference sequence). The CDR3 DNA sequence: TGTGCCAGCAGCCAAGAGGCGACATTTATTAATTCACCCCTCCACTTT. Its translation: CASSQEATFINSPLHF.

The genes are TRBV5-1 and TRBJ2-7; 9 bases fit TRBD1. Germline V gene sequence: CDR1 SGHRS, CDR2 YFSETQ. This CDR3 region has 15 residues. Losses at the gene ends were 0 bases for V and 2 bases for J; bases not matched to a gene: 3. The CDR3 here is CASSLGQGGPYEQYF. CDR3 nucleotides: TGCGCCAGCAGCTTGGGACAGGGGGGGCCCTACGAGCAGTACTTC.

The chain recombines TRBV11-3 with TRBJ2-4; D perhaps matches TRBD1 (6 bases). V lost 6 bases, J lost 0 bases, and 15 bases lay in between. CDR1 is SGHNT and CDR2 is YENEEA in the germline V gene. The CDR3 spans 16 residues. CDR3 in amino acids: CASRRGSDIAKNIQYF. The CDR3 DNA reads TGTGCCAGCAGAAGGGGGAGCGACATAGCCAAAAACATTCAGTACTTC.

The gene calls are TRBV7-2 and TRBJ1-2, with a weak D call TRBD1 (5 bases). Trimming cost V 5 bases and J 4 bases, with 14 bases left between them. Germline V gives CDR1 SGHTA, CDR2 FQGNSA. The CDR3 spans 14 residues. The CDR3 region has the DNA TGTGCCAGCAGCCCCAGCCAGGGCAGCTATGGCTACACCTTC. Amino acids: CASSPSQGSYGYTF.

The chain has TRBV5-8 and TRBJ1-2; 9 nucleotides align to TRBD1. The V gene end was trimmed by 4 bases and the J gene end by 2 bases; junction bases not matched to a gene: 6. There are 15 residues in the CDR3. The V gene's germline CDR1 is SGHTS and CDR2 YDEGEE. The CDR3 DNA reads TGTGCCAGCAGCCAACAGGGGGCTTGGAACTATGGCTACACCTTC. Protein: CASSQQGAWNYGYTF.

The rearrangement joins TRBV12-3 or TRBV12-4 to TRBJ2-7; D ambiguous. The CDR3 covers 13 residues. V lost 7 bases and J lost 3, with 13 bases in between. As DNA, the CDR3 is TGTGCCAGCACACCTAGTGGGTTCTACGAGCAGTACTTC. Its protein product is CASTPSGFYEQYF.

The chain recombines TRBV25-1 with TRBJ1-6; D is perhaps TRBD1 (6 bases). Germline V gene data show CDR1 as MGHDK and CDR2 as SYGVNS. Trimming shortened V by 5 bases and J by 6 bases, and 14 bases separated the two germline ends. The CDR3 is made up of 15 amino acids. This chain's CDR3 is CASSKGTRPNSPLHF. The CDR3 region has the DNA TGTGCCAGCAGTAAGGGGACACGTCCTAATTCACCCCTCCACTTT.

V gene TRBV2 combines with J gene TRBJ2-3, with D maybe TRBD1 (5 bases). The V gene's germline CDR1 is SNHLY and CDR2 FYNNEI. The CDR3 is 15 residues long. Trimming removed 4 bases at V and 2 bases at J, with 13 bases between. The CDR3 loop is CASSVQVANTDTQYF. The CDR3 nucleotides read TGTGCCAGCAGTGTACAGGTAGCCAACACAGATACGCAGTATTTT.

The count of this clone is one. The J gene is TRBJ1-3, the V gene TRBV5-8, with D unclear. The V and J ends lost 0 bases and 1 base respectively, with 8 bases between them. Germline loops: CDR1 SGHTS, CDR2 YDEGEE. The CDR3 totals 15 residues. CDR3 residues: CASSLGQASGNTIYF. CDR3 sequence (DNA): TGTGCCAGCAGCTTGGGACAAGCATCTGGAAACACCATATATTTT.

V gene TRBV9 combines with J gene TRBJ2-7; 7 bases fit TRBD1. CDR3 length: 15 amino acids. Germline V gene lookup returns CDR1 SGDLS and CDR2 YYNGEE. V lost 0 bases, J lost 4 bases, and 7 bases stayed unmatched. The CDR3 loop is CASSVGSTGVYEQYF. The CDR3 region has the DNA TGTGCCAGCAGCGTAGGGTCTACAGGGGTTTACGAGCAGTACTTC.